This T cell receptor (beta chain) was sequenced for a study of response to subunit inactivated influenza vaccine. Study-wide results and caveats: Seasonal influenza vaccination, on each occasion, was suggested by the authors to recruit few new T cells.

TCRdb recomputed calls from the RT-PCR reads with MiXCR, one row per CDR3 protein. The table has a few hundred thousand distinct CDR3 sequences, approximately 7.7% seen once. Deletions cut 10 bases from V and 1 base from J, with 16 bases between. The CDR3 covers 15 residues. CDR1 is MNHEY, CDR2 SVGEGT, per germline. As for this clonotype: Antigen specificity is unknown.

The sample consisted of PBMCs from blood, taken 23 months after vaccination. This sequence was found in a man aged 50-75 years who received an inactivated influenza vaccine. The J gene is TRBJ2-2, the V gene TRBV6-2 or TRBV6-3, with D possibly matching TRBD1 (6 bases). Written as DNA, the CDR3 is TGTGCCACCGCCGGCCCCAGGGGGAACACCGGGGAGCTGTTTTTT. Translated, it gives CATAGPRGNTGELFF.